These T cell receptor beta chains were read from a single sample in a study of beta chain features in type 1 diabetes. Assay: immunoSEQ multiplex PCR; the TCRdb copy retains only in-frame clones and omits some. The table includes approximately 150,000 clones, roughly 60% detected once. The sequenced sample consisted of naive CD4+ T cells from blood. Receptors were obtained from a man in his thirties or forties with type 1 diabetes. Each CDR3 is given with its conserved first and last residue. D genes are given only for firm matches. Size values are once, few and many counts, or a class for expanded clones, and some rows have none.

TRBJ2-2	TRBV4-3	few	TRBD1	TGCGCCAGCAGCCAGCCTAAGGGACAGGGGAACACCGGGGAGCTGTTTTTT	CASSQPKGQGNTGELFF
TRBJ1-2	TRBV9	.	.	TGTGCCAGCAGCGTTGATAACTATGGCTACACCTTC	CASSVDNYGYTF
TRBJ2-2	TRBV9	once	.	TGTGCCAGCAGCCCAAGTAGGGGTAGGAACACCGGGGAGCTGTTTTTT	CASSPSRGRNTGELFF
TRBJ2-6	TRBV9	.	.	TGTGCCAGCAGCGGCACCTTCAGTGGGGCCAACGTCCTGACTTTC	CASSGTFSGANVLTF
TRBJ2-5	TRBV29-1	few	.	TGCAGTGCGTACCAAGAGACCCAGTACTTC	CSAYQETQYF
TRBJ2-5	TRBV27	once	.	TGTGCCAGCAGGGGATGGGAGACCCAGTACTTC	CASRGWETQYF
TRBJ2-1	TRBV5-5	.	.	TGTGCCAGCAGCCGGGGGTACAATGAGCAGTTCTTC	CASSRGYNEQFF
TRBJ2-3	TRBV7-2	.	.	TGTGCCAGCACCTTCATGGGACTTTTCACAGATACGCAGTATTTT	CASTFMGLFTDTQYF
TRBJ2-2	TRBV19	.	TRBD1	TGTGCCAGTATACAGGGGGCCCACGGGGAGCTGTTTTTT	CASIQGAHGELFF
TRBJ2-3	TRBV30	.	.	TGTGCCTGGGGGGACGGGCAGAGCACAGATACGCAGTATTTT	CAWGDGQSTDTQYF
TRBJ1-5	TRBV10-3	.	.	TGTGCCATCAGGCCTCAGCCCCAGCATTTT	CAIRPQPQHF
TRBJ2-5	TRBV30	few	.	TGTGCCTACGGAGGAACCGGGAGAAATGGCCCGTACTTC	CAYGGTGRNGPYF
TRBJ1-1	TRBV29-1	.	TRBD1	TGCAGCGTGGACAGGGGCAGGAGGACTGAAGCTTTCTTT	CSVDRGRRTEAFF
TRBJ2-7	TRBV28	.	.	TGTGCCAGCACCACCATGGTGACAGCATATTCCTACGAGCAGTACTTC	CASTTMVTAYSYEQYF
TRBJ2-3	TRBV30	.	.	TGTGCCAATGAGGGTCGGGACCGAGGCACAGATACGCAGTATTTT	CANEGRDRGTDTQYF
TRBJ2-1	TRBV7-2	few	.	TGTGCCAGCAGCTTAAGGAGGGGCGATGAGCAGTTCTTC	CASSLRRGDEQFF
TRBJ2-1	TRBV29-1	few	.	TGCAGCACCCAGGGTTGGTATGAGCAGTTCTTC	CSTQGWYEQFF
TRBJ1-6	TRBV19	.	TRBD1	TGTGCCAGTAGCGGGACAGGGAAAAATTCACCCCTCCACTTT	CASSGTGKNSPLHF
TRBJ1-6	TRBV9	.	TRBD1	TGTGCCAGCAGTGCCCCCGGGACAGGGGGTACTTCACCCCTCCACTTT	CASSAPGTGGTSPLHF
TRBJ2-5	TRBV7-9	.	TRBD1	TGTGCCAGCAGCTTAGACGGGACAGGGGAAGAGACCCAGTACTTC	CASSLDGTGEETQYF
TRBJ1-5	TRBV7-2	.	.	TGTGCCAGCAGCATTCGGGGGAATCAGCCCCAGCATTTT	CASSIRGNQPQHF
TRBJ2-4	TRBV29-1	once	.	TGCAGCGTTGTGTCGGCCAAAAACATTCAGTACTTC	CSVVSAKNIQYF
TRBJ2-7	TRBV6-6	.	TRBD1	TGTGCCAGCAGTTCCGGGGACAGCAACTCCTACGAGCAGTACTTC	CASSSGDSNSYEQYF
TRBJ2-1	TRBV30	once	TRBD2	TGTGCCTGGAGTGGCGGGACTAGCGGGGGGAGCTCCTACAATGAGCAGTTCTTC	CAWSGGTSGGSSYNEQFF
TRBJ1-4	TRBV7-7	.	.	TGTGCCAGCAGCTTAGGGGGAACTCGGAATGAAAAACTGTTTTTT	CASSLGGTRNEKLFF
TRBJ2-1	TRBV12-2	.	.	TGTGCAAGTCGCCCGTGGCTCGCCAGAGCCTACAATGAGCAGTTCTTC	CASRPWLARAYNEQFF
TRBJ2-1	TRBV18	.	.	TGTGCCAGCTCTCCATCCACTAGGAATGAGCAGTTCTTC	CASSPSTRNEQFF
TRBJ1-2	TRBV19	.	.	TGTGCCAGTAGTATAGTTCCGGCCAGAAACTATGGCTACACCTTC	CASSIVPARNYGYTF
TRBJ2-7	TRBV29-1	few	TRBD1	TGCAGCGTTGCGCCCGGGACAGGTCCCTACGAGCAGTACTTC	CSVAPGTGPYEQYF
TRBJ1-5	TRBV29-1	.	TRBD1	TGCAGCGTTGCGGCCGGGACAGGGCCTAGCAATCAGCCCCAGCATTTT	CSVAAGTGPSNQPQHF
TRBJ2-3	TRBV9	few	TRBD1	TGTGCCAGCAGTGATCACAGGGGCACGCAGTATTTT	CASSDHRGTQYF
TRBJ2-4	TRBV23-1	few	.	TGCGCCAGCAGTCAATCGATCGGATTAGCCAAAAACATTCAGTACTTC	CASSQSIGLAKNIQYF
TRBJ2-7	TRBV28	.	.	TGTGCCAGCAGCCGGAGTCGTGGGGACGAGCAGTACTTC	CASSRSRGDEQYF
TRBJ2-5	TRBV5-1	.	TRBD2	TGCGCCAGCAGGGTAGCGGGAAATGCGGAGACCCAGTACTTC	CASRVAGNAETQYF
TRBJ2-3	TRBV28	.	.	TGTGCCAGCAGTTTGGCGCAGGGGACAGATACGCAGTATTTT	CASSLAQGTDTQYF